This TCR beta chain was sequenced in a study of cytomegalovirus exposure and HLA in healthy donors. Study-level points and caveats: In a later analysis, DRB1 alleles had the most associated TCRs; HLA-C alleles the fewest.

V was trimmed by 3 bases and J by 4 bases, leaving 10 bases between them. CDR3 length equals 13 residues. Germline V lookup: CDR1 SGHVS, CDR2 FQNEAQ. For this clone: Its specificity is not known.

In the PCR, 60 Vbeta and 13 Jbeta primers were used. The method was immunoSEQ multiplex PCR; TCRdb's version includes in-frame clones alone and lacks a portion of them. This table has around 170,000 clones, 84% appearing once. The sequence derives from a woman between 45 and 60 years old in good health and CMV-seropositive. The source material was PBMCs. V is TRBV7-8 and J is TRBJ2-7, with D tentatively TRBD1 (6 bases). CDR3 protein: CASSLGHDYEQYF. The DNA for the CDR3 is TGTGCCAGCAGCTTGGGACATGATTACGAGCAGTACTTC.